The entry that follows covers one TCR beta chain sequence. The sample belongs to a study of technical replicates of blood from several donors. This table comes from immunoSEQ multiplex PCR, and its TCRdb copy is limited to in-frame clones, with some not included. The table shows about 56,000 clones, with just over 90% occurring only once. Trimming cost V 2 bases and J 4 bases, with 3 bases left between them. The germline V gene has CDR1 SNHLY and CDR2 FYNNEI. The CDR3 is made up of 13 amino acids. This TCR was recovered from a human donor in good health. Some clones in this sample may be carry-over from other donors' samples. The sequenced sample consisted of PBMCs. V and J are TRBV2 and TRBJ1-6; unclear D gene. For the CDR3, the DNA is TGTGCCAGCAGTGAACTGTATAATTCACCCCTCCACTTT. Protein sequence: CASSELYNSPLHF.